The 2 T cell receptor beta chains below come from one sample, sequenced in a study of shared clonotypes between healthy human individuals. Data came from immunoSEQ multiplex PCR; TCRdb stores just in-frame clones and leaves some out. Altogether some 2.4 million clones are present, over 85% being singletons, with the ten largest covering 0.35% to 0.45%. Sequencing used naive CD4+ T cells from PBMCs. Subset described: CD45RA+ positively selected. The receptors were gathered from a man between 18 and 29 years old in good health. Some clones in this sample may be carry-over from other donors' samples.

The chain joins TRBV6-1 to TRBJ1-5; D might be TRBD1 (5 bases). Deletions cut 6 bases from V and 7 bases from J, with 10 bases between. CDR1 and CDR2 (germline): MNHNS, SASEGT. The CDR3 has 12 residues. The CDR3 nucleotides are TGTGCCAGCAGGGGGGAGGGGCAGCCCCAGCATTTT. This sequence encodes CASRGEGQPQHF.

The chain employs TRBV11-3 and TRBJ1-1; 8 bases are a match to TRBD1. This CDR3 spans 16 amino acids. Losses at the gene ends were 5 bases for V and 0 bases for J; bases not matched to a gene: 8. In germline, CDR1 is SGHNT, CDR2 YENEEA. The CDR3 region is CASSPGTGDMNTEAFF. The CDR3 DNA follows: TGTGCCAGCAGCCCCGGGACAGGTGACATGAACACTGAAGCTTTCTTT.